One and the same sample provided the 5 T cell receptor beta chains below, sequenced in a study of PD-1 blockade in classical Hodgkin lymphoma. Time point of the sample: cycle 4 day 1 (C4D1), after 6 weeks of nivolumab. Each of the patients experienced relapse following autologous stem cell transplantation, and their brentuximab vedotin exposure differed. With magnetic negative selection, CD4+ T cells were purified from PBMCs that had been thawed. Using immunoSEQ multiplex PCR, the repertoire was profiled, and TCRdb retains in-frame clones only, with some absent. The sample includes 20,000 or so clones, roughly 80% of them seen just once. This sample comprised CD4+ T cells from blood, obtained before the fourth cycle of nivolumab. Receptor source: a human donor with classical Hodgkin lymphoma.

The V and J genes are TRBV9 and TRBJ2-3; 9 bases align to TRBD2. J lost 4 bases, V lost 4 bases, and 13 bases had no gene match. CDR3 size: 17 residues. The germline CDR1 and CDR2 sequences are SGDLS and YYNGEE. In DNA form, the CDR3 reads TGTGCCAGCAGCACTCAAGTAGCGGGAGAGGGCGCAGATACGCAGTATTTT. Encoded protein: CASSTQVAGEGADTQYF.

The chain recombines TRBV19 with TRBJ2-3, with 13 bases fitting TRBD2. CDR1 is LNHDA and CDR2 is SQIVND in the germline V gene (reference sequence). With 5 bases clipped from V and 3 bases from J, the junction kept 11 bases outside the gene matches. The CDR3 sequence is 18 residues long. For the CDR3, the DNA is TGTGCCAGTAGTTCACCACCGGGACTAGCGGGACCTACAGATACGCAGTATTTT. This gives the protein CASSSPPGLAGPTDTQYF.

The chain employs TRBV6-1 and TRBJ1-1; D is undetermined. The germline V gene has CDR1 MNHNS and CDR2 SASEGT. Trimming removed 2 bases from V and 8 bases from J, with 9 bases in between. This CDR3 region has 12 residues. The CDR3: CASSELVIEAFF. The CDR3 region has the DNA TGTGCCAGCAGTGAATTGGTCATAGAAGCTTTCTTT.

The chain couples TRBV10-3 to TRBJ2-2, with 11 positions matching TRBD2. The CDR3 covers 19 residues. J gave up 2 bases and V 4 bases, and 12 bases lay outside the gene matches. Germline CDR1 reads ENHRY; CDR2 reads SYGVKD. CDR3 coding DNA: TGTGCCATCAGTGTCCTAGCGGGAGGCCCAATCTCAAACACCGGGGAGCTGTTTTTT. Translation: CAISVLAGGPISNTGELFF.

The chain carries TRBV6-5 and TRBJ1-2, with unresolved D. The V and J ends lost 8 bases and 6 bases respectively, with 16 bases between them. CDR1 is MNHEY and CDR2 is SVGAGI in the germline V gene. The length of the CDR3 is 13 residues. CDR3 region: CASAHLSLDGYTF. CDR3 DNA: TGTGCCAGCGCGCATCTCAGTTTAGATGGCTACACCTTC.